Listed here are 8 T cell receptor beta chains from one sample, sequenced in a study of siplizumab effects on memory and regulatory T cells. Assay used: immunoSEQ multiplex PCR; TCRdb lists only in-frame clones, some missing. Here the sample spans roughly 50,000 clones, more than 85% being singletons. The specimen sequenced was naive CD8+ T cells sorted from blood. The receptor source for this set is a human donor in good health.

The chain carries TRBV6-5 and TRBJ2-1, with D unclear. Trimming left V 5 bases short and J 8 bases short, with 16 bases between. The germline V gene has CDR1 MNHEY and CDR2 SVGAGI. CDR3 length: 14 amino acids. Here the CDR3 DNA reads TGTGCCAGCAGTGACGTGACGGGCTGGGATGAGCAGTTCTTC. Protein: CASSDVTGWDEQFF.

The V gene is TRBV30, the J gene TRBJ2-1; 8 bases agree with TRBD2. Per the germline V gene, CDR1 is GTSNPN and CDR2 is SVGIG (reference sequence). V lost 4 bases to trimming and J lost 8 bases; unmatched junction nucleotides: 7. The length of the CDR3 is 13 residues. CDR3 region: CAWKGPGGDEQFF. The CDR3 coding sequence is TGTGCCTGGAAGGGCCCCGGGGGGGATGAGCAGTTCTTC.

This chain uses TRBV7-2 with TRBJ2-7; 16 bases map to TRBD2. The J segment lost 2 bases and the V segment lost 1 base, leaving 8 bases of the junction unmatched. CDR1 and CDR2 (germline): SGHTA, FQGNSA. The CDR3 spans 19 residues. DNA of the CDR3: TGTGCCAGCAGCTTAGATGGGACTAGCGGGAGGGTCGGTCCCTACGAGCAGTACTTC. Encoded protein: CASSLDGTSGRVGPYEQYF.

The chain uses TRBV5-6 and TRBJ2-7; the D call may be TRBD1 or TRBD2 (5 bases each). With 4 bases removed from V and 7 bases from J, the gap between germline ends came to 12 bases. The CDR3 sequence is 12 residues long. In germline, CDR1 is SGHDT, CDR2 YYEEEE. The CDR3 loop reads CASSLGPREQYF. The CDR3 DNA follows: TGTGCCAGCAGCCTGGGACCTAGGGAGCAGTACTTC.

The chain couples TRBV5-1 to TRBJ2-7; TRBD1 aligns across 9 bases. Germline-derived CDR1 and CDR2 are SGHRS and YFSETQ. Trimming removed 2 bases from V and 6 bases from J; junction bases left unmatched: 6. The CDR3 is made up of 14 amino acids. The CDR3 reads CASSFSGTGLEQYF. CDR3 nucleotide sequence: TGCGCCAGCAGCTTTTCGGGGACAGGGCTCGAGCAGTACTTC.

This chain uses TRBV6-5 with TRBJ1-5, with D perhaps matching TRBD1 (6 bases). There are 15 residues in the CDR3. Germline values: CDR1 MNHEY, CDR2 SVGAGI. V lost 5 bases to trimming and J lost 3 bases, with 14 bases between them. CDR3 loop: CASSPRGGANQPQHF. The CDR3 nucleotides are TGTGCCAGCAGTCCCCGTGGGGGCGCCAATCAGCCCCAGCATTTT.

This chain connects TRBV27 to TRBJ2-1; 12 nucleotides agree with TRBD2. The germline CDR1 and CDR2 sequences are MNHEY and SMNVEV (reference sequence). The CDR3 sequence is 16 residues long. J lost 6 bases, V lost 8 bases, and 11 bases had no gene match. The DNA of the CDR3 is TGTGCCAGCTCTACTCTCGGACTAGCGGGACTCAATGAGCAGTTCTTC. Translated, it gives CASSTLGLAGLNEQFF.

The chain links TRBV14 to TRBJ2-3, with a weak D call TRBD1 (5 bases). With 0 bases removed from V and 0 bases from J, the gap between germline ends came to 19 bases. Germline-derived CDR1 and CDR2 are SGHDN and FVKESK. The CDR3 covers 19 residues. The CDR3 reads CASSQDPLETGSSTDTQYF. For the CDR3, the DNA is TGTGCCAGCAGCCAAGACCCCCTCGAAACAGGTTCCAGCACAGATACGCAGTATTTT.